Sequencing of this T cell receptor beta chain was carried out in a study of radiation and T cells in renal cell carcinoma. Germline CDR1 LNHDA, CDR2 SQIVND (reference sequence). The J segment lost 6 bases and the V segment lost 5 bases, leaving 5 bases of the junction unmatched. This CDR3 has 13 residues. Time point described: blood 2 weeks post-SBRT. As for treatment: 15 Gy SBRT to primary tumor, nephrectomy 4 weeks later. The protocol was immunoSEQ multiplex PCR, while the TCRdb copy is restricted to in-frame clones and leaves out a portion. The repertoire holds fewer than 90,000 clones, with about 86% as singletons.

The chain carries TRBV19 and TRBJ2-7, with TRBD1 matching 9 bases. The sequence derives from a woman aged 50 to 65 with renal cell carcinoma. Sequences were derived from blood, sampled from a patient whose treatment included radiotherapy and nephrectomy. The CDR3 DNA reads as TGTGCCAGTAGTGTGGGACAGGGCAGCGAGCAGTACTTC. Its protein is CASSVGQGSEQYF.